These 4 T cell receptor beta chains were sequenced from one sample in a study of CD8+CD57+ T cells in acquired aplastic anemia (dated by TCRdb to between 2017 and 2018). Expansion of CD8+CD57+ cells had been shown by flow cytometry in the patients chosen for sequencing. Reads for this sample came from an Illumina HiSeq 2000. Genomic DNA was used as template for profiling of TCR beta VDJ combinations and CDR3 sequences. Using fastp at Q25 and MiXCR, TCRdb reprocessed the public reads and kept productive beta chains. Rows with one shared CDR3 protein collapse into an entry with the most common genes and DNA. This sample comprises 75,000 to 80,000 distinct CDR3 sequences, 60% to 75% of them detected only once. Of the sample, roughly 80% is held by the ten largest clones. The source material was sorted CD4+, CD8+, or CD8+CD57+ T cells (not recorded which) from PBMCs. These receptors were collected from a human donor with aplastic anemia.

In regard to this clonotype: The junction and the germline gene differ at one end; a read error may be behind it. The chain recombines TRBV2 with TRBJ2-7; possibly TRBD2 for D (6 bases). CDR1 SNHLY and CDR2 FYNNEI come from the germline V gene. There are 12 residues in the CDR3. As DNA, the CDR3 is TGTGCCAGCAGGGGGGACTCCAACGAGCAGTACTTC. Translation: CASRGDSNEQYF.

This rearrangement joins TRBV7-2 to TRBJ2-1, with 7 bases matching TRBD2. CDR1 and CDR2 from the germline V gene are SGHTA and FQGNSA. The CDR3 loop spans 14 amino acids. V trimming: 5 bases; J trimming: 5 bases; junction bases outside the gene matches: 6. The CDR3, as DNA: TGTGCCAGCAGCAGGGAGGGGATAAACAATGAGCAGTTCTTC. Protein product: CASSREGINNEQFF.

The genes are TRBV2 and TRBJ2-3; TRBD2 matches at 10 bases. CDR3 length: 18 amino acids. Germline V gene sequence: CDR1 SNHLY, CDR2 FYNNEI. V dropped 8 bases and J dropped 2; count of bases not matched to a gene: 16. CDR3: CASAGTSARAQNTDTQYF. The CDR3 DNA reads TGTGCCAGCGCAGGGACTAGCGCCAGGGCCCAAAACACAGATACGCAGTATTTT.

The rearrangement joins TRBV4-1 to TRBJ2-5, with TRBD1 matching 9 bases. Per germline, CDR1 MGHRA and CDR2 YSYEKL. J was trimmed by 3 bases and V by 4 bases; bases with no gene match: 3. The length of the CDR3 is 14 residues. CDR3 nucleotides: TGCGCCAGCAGCCGGGACAGGGAGGAAGAGACCCAGTACTTC. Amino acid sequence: CASSRDREEETQYF.